One and the same sample provided the 27 T cell receptor beta chains below, sequenced in a study of graft-versus-host responses after intestinal transplantation. The method was immunoSEQ multiplex PCR; TCRdb's version includes in-frame clones alone and lacks a portion of them. Among tens of thousands of clones, roughly 90% were seen once, and the ten largest hold roughly 0.31%. Their antigens are not known. Sample: unstimulated CD4+ T cells sorted from spleen or lymph node cells, taken before intestinal transplant. These receptors came from a human donor who received an intestinal transplant.

This sequence joins TRBV5-3 and TRBJ1-5, with D perhaps matching TRBD1 (6 bases). TRBV5-3 is sorted into the ORF group, with uncertain function. This CDR3 has 17 residues. V was cut by 0 bases and J by 0 bases, with 13 bases left in between. The CDR3 DNA reads as TGTGCCAGAAGCTTGGATCCGGACAGAAATAGCAATCAGCCCCAGCATTTT. As protein: CARSLDPDRNSNQPQHF.

V is TRBV11-2 and J is TRBJ1-4; weak D call: TRBD1 (5 bases). The germline gives CDR1 SGHAT, CDR2 FQNNGV. The CDR3 length is 14 residues. Between the trimmed V and J ends, which lost 4 bases and 2 bases, there was a span of 8 bases. CDR3 in DNA: TGTGCCAGCAGCTCAGGGTTGACTAATGAAAAACTGTTTTTT. Protein: CASSSGLTNEKLFF.

The chain uses TRBV7-9 and TRBJ1-1, with D perhaps TRBD1 (5 bases). V lost 2 bases and J 6 bases, leaving 16 bases between the germline ends. CDR3 length: 15 residues. Germline assignment: CDR1 SEHNR and CDR2 FQNEAQ (reference sequence). The CDR3: CASSLNLQVPSEAFF. The CDR3 nucleotides read TGTGCCAGCAGCTTAAACCTACAGGTACCCTCTGAAGCTTTCTTT.

This chain connects TRBV27 to TRBJ2-2, with 8 bases aligning to TRBD1. Germline CDR1 and CDR2: MNHEY and SMNVEV (reference sequence). Unmatched junction bases numbered 22, after V lost 1 base and J lost 0 bases. The CDR3 has 23 amino acids. In DNA, the CDR3 is TGTGCCAGCAGTTTATTTATTCGTAATGGGTATGGGGACAGGCGACCGAACACCGGGGAGCTGTTTTTT. Translated: CASSLFIRNGYGDRRPNTGELFF.

The gene calls are TRBV11-2 and TRBJ1-1; TRBD1 aligns across 8 bases. Germline trimming cut 2 bases from V and 1 base from J; bases unmatched to any gene: 9. Looked up from germline, CDR1 is SGHAT and CDR2 is FQNNGV. The CDR3 loop spans 17 amino acids. For the CDR3, the DNA is TGTGCCAGCAGCTTAATCAGCTTGGGGACAGGGAACACTGAAGCTTTCTTT. Its translation is CASSLISLGTGNTEAFF. The full variable domain, with the rest looked up from reference TRBV11-2 and TRBJ1-1, is EAGVAQSPRYKIIEKRQSVAFWCNPISGHATLYWYQQILGQGPKLLIQFQNNGVVDDSQLPKDRFSAERLKGVDSTLKIQPAKLEDSAVYLCASSLISLGTGNTEAFFGQGTRLTVV.

The chain uses TRBV27 and TRBJ2-7, with D maybe TRBD1 (6 bases). The CDR3 runs to 14 residues. V lost 5 bases, J lost 4 bases, and 15 bases lay in between. CDR1 is MNHEY and CDR2 is SMNVEV in the germline V gene (reference sequence). The DNA for the CDR3 is TGTGCCAGCAGTCCCCAACAGGGTACTTACGAGCAGTACTTC. Its protein product is CASSPQQGTYEQYF.

The CDR3 DNA reads as TGCGCCAGCAGCCCTCAACGAGGAGCGTCCACAGATACGCAGTATTTT. This gives the protein CASSPQRGASTDTQYF. V is TRBV10-2 and J is TRBJ2-3; unclear D gene. Per germline, CDR1 WSHSY and CDR2 SAAADI. Trimming shortened V by 6 bases and J by 2 bases, and 18 bases separated the two germline ends. The CDR3 consists of 16 residues.

The V call is TRBV5-1, the J call TRBJ2-2; 8 bases agree with TRBD1. J gave up 8 bases and V 3 bases, and 9 bases lay outside the gene matches. The length of the CDR3 is 15 residues. Germline values: CDR1 SGHRS, CDR2 YFSETQ. The CDR3 DNA is TGCGCCAGCAGCTATGTTCAGGGGGCGAAGGGGGAGCTGTTTTTT. Its translation: CASSYVQGAKGELFF.

V gene TRBV11-1 combines with J gene TRBJ2-7, with 10 bases matching TRBD2. Germline CDR1 is SGHAT and CDR2 is FQDESV (reference sequence). The CDR3 covers 15 residues. The J segment lost 5 bases and the V segment lost 4 bases, leaving 8 bases of the junction unmatched. The CDR3, as DNA: TGTGCCAGCAGCTCCGACCCTAGCGGGAGCGACGAGCAGTACTTC. This gives the protein CASSSDPSGSDEQYF.

CDR3 sequence (DNA): TGTGCCAGCTCACCACTCCCAGAAAGGGAGACCCAGTACTTC. Its protein is CASSPLPERETQYF. This sequence joins TRBV18 and TRBJ2-5; D remains ambiguous. In germline, CDR1 is KGHSH, CDR2 LQKENI. The CDR3 totals 14 residues. The V and J ends lost 1 base and 5 bases respectively, with 11 bases between them.

This chain links TRBV7-9 with TRBJ2-1; D gene unclear. The CDR3 is 13 amino acids. The V gene's germline CDR1 is SEHNR and CDR2 FQNEAQ (reference sequence). Trimming pared 5 bases from V and 8 bases from J, leaving 13 bases between. CDR3 bases: TGTGCCAGCAGCCCCGGATCTTACGATGAGCAGTTCTTC. Translating gives CASSPGSYDEQFF. Full variable domain (outside the CDR3, taken from reference TRBV7-9 and TRBJ2-1): DTGVSQNPRHKITKRGQNVTFRCDPISEHNRLYWYRQTLGQGPEFLTYFQNEAQLEKSRLLSDRFSAERPKGSFSTLEIQRTEQGDSAMYLCASSPGSYDEQFFGPGTRLTVL.

The J gene is TRBJ1-5, the V gene TRBV2; D unresolved. The length of the CDR3 is 15 residues. V lost 7 bases to trimming and J lost 0 bases, with 13 bases between them. Germline V gene sequence: CDR1 SNHLY, CDR2 FYNNEI. The CDR3 DNA is TGTGCCAGCACATTGGGAGGGAGTAGCAATCAGCCCCAGCATTTT. Translation: CASTLGGSSNQPQHF.

The chain combines TRBV30 with TRBJ2-3, with 7 bases that match TRBD1. After removal of 5 bases from V and 3 bases from J, the junction contained 11 bases not matched to a gene. CDR1 and CDR2 (germline): GTSNPN, SVGIG (reference sequence). This CDR3 is 15 amino acids long. In nucleotides, the CDR3 is TGTGCCTGGGGGGGACAGACCGGGAAAACAGATACGCAGTATTTT. Translating gives CAWGGQTGKTDTQYF.

This sequence joins TRBV6-5 and TRBJ1-2; 8 bases align to TRBD1. The CDR3 sequence is 13 residues long. V gave up 5 bases and J gave up 2 bases; unmatched junction bases: 1. The germline CDR1 and CDR2 sequences are MNHEY and SVGAGI. The chain's CDR3 is CASSRTGNYGYTF. CDR3 DNA sequence: TGTGCCAGCAGTAGGACAGGGAACTATGGCTACACCTTC.

This sequence joins TRBV5-4 and TRBJ2-7, with 10 bases fitting TRBD1. This CDR3 has 16 amino acids. Per germline, CDR1 SGHNT and CDR2 YYREEE (reference sequence). Germline trimming cut 4 bases from V and 2 bases from J; bases unmatched to any gene: 9. The CDR3 DNA follows: TGTGCCAGCAGCCAAGAGACGGGACAGGGGCCCTACGAGCAGTACTTC. Protein product: CASSQETGQGPYEQYF.

The rearrangement links TRBV7-9 to TRBJ1-1, with 7 bases lining up with TRBD1. CDR3 length: 12 amino acids. The germline gives CDR1 SEHNR, CDR2 FQNEAQ (reference sequence). J lost 6 bases, V lost 5 bases, and 3 bases had no gene match. The chain's CDR3 is CASSVGGSEAFF. CDR3 in DNA: TGTGCCAGCAGCGTAGGGGGCTCTGAAGCTTTCTTT.

The J gene is TRBJ2-5, the V gene TRBV29-1, with D perhaps TRBD1 (5 bases). The germline V and J ends were trimmed by 5 bases and 0 bases, with 19 bases remaining between them. The CDR3 contains 16 residues. CDR1 SQVTM and CDR2 ANQGSEA come from the germline V gene. In nucleotides, the CDR3 is TGCAGCGTTAAAAGGTCAGGGCCTTCGTACCAAGAGACCCAGTACTTC. Protein: CSVKRSGPSYQETQYF.

The V gene is TRBV28, the J gene TRBJ1-2, with a weak D call TRBD1 (6 bases). CDR1 is MDHEN and CDR2 is SYDVKM in the germline V gene. The V and J ends lost 4 bases and 0 bases respectively, with 9 bases between them. The CDR3 totals 14 residues. Here the CDR3 DNA reads TGTGCCAGCAGTTCGACAGGTACTAACTATGGCTACACCTTC. As protein: CASSSTGTNYGYTF.

V gene TRBV5-1 combines with J gene TRBJ2-6; TRBD2 matches at 9 bases. This CDR3 contains 18 residues. CDR1 SGHRS and CDR2 YFSETQ come from the germline V gene. Trimming at V came to 7 bases and at J to 0 bases, leaving 11 bases not matched to a gene. The CDR3 DNA is TGCGCCAGCGTCTTAGGACTAGCGTACTCCTCTGGGGCCAACGTCCTGACTTTC. Translating it yields CASVLGLAYSSGANVLTF.

The chain links TRBV18 to TRBJ1-1; a weak D match, TRBD1 (6 bases). The germline gives CDR1 KGHSH, CDR2 LQKENI. V was shortened by 3 bases and J by 0 bases, with 14 bases between the two germline ends. The CDR3 has 16 amino acids. The CDR3 spells CASSPPQGWLNTEAFF. The CDR3 DNA reads TGTGCCAGCTCACCCCCGCAGGGGTGGTTGAACACTGAAGCTTTCTTT.

V usage is TRBV9 and J usage is TRBJ2-7, with 10 bases lining up with TRBD2. J was trimmed by 3 bases and V by 4 bases; bases with no gene match: 4. CDR1 and CDR2 (germline): SGDLS, YYNGEE. The length of the CDR3 is 14 residues. CDR3 loop: CASSPRTSGYEQYF. CDR3 coding DNA: TGTGCCAGCAGCCCACGGACTAGCGGCTACGAGCAGTACTTC.

The chain joins TRBV4-1 to TRBJ1-4; D is unresolved. V was trimmed by 5 bases and J by 3 bases, leaving 7 bases between them. The V gene's germline CDR1 is MGHRA and CDR2 YSYEKL. The CDR3 loop spans 13 amino acids. The chain's CDR3 is CASSTESNEKLFF. DNA of the CDR3: TGCGCCAGCAGCACCGAGTCTAATGAAAAACTGTTTTTT.

This chain uses TRBV29-1 with TRBJ2-5; 7 bases agree with TRBD1. This CDR3 has 15 residues. The V segment lost 4 bases and the J segment 2 bases; nucleotides outside the gene matches: 10. Germline loops: CDR1 SQVTM, CDR2 ANQGSEA. The DNA for the CDR3 is TGCAGCGTTGCCTCGGGGACAGATTTACAAGAGACCCAGTACTTC. It codes for CSVASGTDLQETQYF. Looking up the rest from reference TRBV29-1 and TRBJ2-5 gives the full variable domain: SAVISQKPSRDICQRGTSLTIQCQVDSQVTMMFWYRQQPGQSLTLIATANQGSEATYESGFVIDKFPISRPNLTFSTLTVSNMSPEDSSIYLCSVASGTDLQETQYFGPGTRLLVL.

This clone was found once. This chain links TRBV6-1 with TRBJ1-2; 8 bases map to TRBD1. Trimming removed 5 bases from V and 2 bases from J; junction bases left unmatched: 4. This CDR3 contains 14 residues. The germline CDR1 and CDR2 sequences are MNHNS and SASEGT. CDR3 amino acids: CASSPGGANYGYTF. CDR3 bases: TGTGCCAGCAGTCCAGGGGGCGCAAACTATGGCTACACCTTC.

A word on this clone: The germline gene is not matched at one end of the junction; a read error may be the cause. The chain is built from TRBV20-1 and TRBJ2-3; TRBD1 matches 10 bases. The CDR3 has 10 amino acids. The germline CDR1 and CDR2 sequences are DFQATT and SNEGSKA (reference sequence). The CDR3 loop reads CSAGDRGGHF. Here the CDR3 DNA reads TGCAGTGCTGGGGACAGGGGAGGGCACTTT.

This chain joins TRBV7-6 and TRBJ2-7, with 8 bases identical to TRBD1. Germline trimming cut 2 bases from V and 3 bases from J; bases unmatched to any gene: 3. CDR3 length: 14 residues. CDR1 and CDR2 from the germline V gene are SGHVS and FNYEAQ. CDR3 in amino acids: CASSLRQGNYEQYF. The DNA of the CDR3 is TGTGCCAGCAGCTTAAGACAGGGGAACTACGAGCAGTACTTC.

The count of this clone is one. V is TRBV7-8 and J is TRBJ2-1; 9 nucleotides agree with TRBD2. The CDR3 covers 16 residues. Trimming at V came to 2 bases and at J to 7 bases, leaving 9 bases not matched to a gene. Germline loops: CDR1 SGHVS, CDR2 FQNEAQ. In DNA form, the CDR3 reads TGTGCCAGCAGCTTATTCGGCGGGAGGGCCCTTAATGAGCAGTTCTTC. Its protein is CASSLFGGRALNEQFF.